These T cell receptor beta chains were read from a single sample in a study of beta chain features in type 1 diabetes. The repertoire was sequenced with immunoSEQ multiplex PCR; TCRdb's copy has only in-frame clones and lacks some. The table includes around 250,000 clones, about 15% detected once. The sample was naive CD4+ T cells from blood. The receptors originated from a man aged 30 to 39 with type 1 diabetes. The CDR3 runs from the conserved cysteine through the conserved F or W. A D gene is named only where the DNA matches it firmly. Not all rows give a size; the values are once, few, many and, for expanded clones, a class.

cdr3_aa,cdr3_nt,j_call,d_call,v_call,clone_size
CASSVVGSGGEETQYF,TGTGCCAGCAGCGTAGTCGGTAGCGGGGGTGAAGAGACCCAGTACTTC,TRBJ2-5,TRBD2,TRBV9,few
CASRDRGRLSNSPLHF,TGTGCCAGCAGAGACAGGGGGAGGTTGAGTAATTCACCCCTCCACTTT,TRBJ1-6,TRBD1,TRBV2,NA
CATSRDRQANEQFF,TGTGCCACCAGCAGAGATCGACAGGCCAATGAGCAGTTCTTC,TRBJ2-1,NA,TRBV15,NA
CASSLVVGPNYGYTF,TGTGCCAGCAGCTTAGTGGTGGGCCCTAACTATGGCTACACCTTC,TRBJ1-2,NA,TRBV7-2,few
CASRTDGTGELFF,TGCGCCAGCAGGACTGACGGCACCGGGGAGCTGTTTTTT,TRBJ2-2,NA,TRBV10-1,few
CAITAGEGETQYF,TGTGCCATCACGGCAGGGGAGGGAGAGACCCAGTACTTC,TRBJ2-5,NA,TRBV10-3,few
CASSRNGGGSNEQFF,TGTGCCAGCAGCCGCAATGGCGGGGGGAGCAATGAGCAGTTCTTC,TRBJ2-1,TRBD2,TRBV7-9,few
CAGGASGNTGELFF,TGTGCCGGGGGGGCTAGCGGAAACACCGGGGAGCTGTTTTTT,TRBJ2-2,NA,TRBV30,few
CSVAFAGGGDEQFF,TGCAGCGTTGCTTTCGCGGGAGGAGGAGATGAGCAGTTCTTC,TRBJ2-1,TRBD2,TRBV29-1,NA
CASREQGNTEAFF,TGTGCCAGCAGAGAACAGGGAAATACTGAAGCTTTCTTT,TRBJ1-1,NA,TRBV6-5,NA
CASSLGQSTGELFF,TGCGCCAGCAGCTTGGGACAGAGTACCGGGGAGCTGTTTTTT,TRBJ2-2,NA,TRBV5-1,few
CASSPRQGTNYGYTF,TGTGCCAGCAGTCCGCGACAGGGGACTAACTATGGCTACACCTTC,TRBJ1-2,TRBD1,TRBV27,NA
CASKRAGRTDTQYF,TGTGCCAGTAAGAGGGCGGGGCGCACAGATACGCAGTATTTT,TRBJ2-3,NA,TRBV19,NA
CASSPEVLNSPLHF,TGTGCCAGCTCACCAGAGGTATTGAATTCACCCCTCCACTTT,TRBJ1-6,NA,TRBV18,few
CASSLVARVNSPLHF,TGTGCCAGCAGCTTAGTGGCCAGGGTTAATTCACCCCTCCACTTT,TRBJ1-6,NA,TRBV11-2,NA
CASSESLTVYEQYF,TGCGCCAGCAGTGAGTCCCTGACAGTCTACGAGCAGTACTTC,TRBJ2-7,NA,TRBV10-2,few
CASADGLGGHEQYF,TGTGCCAGCGCCGACGGACTCGGCGGACACGAGCAGTACTTC,TRBJ2-7,NA,TRBV7-9,NA
CASSGTQDGQPQHF,TGTGCCAGCAGTGGTACACAGGATGGACAGCCCCAGCATTTT,TRBJ1-5,NA,TRBV2,few
CSAARPMAFF,TGCAGTGCTGCCAGGCCCATGGCTTTCTTT,TRBJ1-1,NA,TRBV20-1,NA
CASSEDSPILGYTF,TGTGCCAGCAGTGAAGACAGTCCTATCTTGGGCTACACCTTC,TRBJ1-2,NA,TRBV2,NA
CSAGRGFTGELFF,TGCAGCGCTGGGAGGGGATTCACCGGGGAGCTGTTTTTT,TRBJ2-2,TRBD2,TRBV29-1,NA
CASSSAGQGSYNEQFF,TGCGCCAGCAGCTCTGCAGGCCAGGGGAGCTACAATGAGCAGTTCTTC,TRBJ2-1,NA,TRBV5-1,few
CASSSTGTGGYEQYF,TGTGCCAGCAGCTCTACCGGGACAGGGGGCTACGAGCAGTACTTC,TRBJ2-7,TRBD1,TRBV11-2,NA
CASSVGTVGTQYF,TGTGCCAGCAGCGTAGGGACAGTTGGGACCCAGTACTTC,TRBJ2-5,TRBD1,TRBV5-4,few
CASSPRTGLAGNYEQYF,TGTGCCAGCAGCCCTAGGACGGGCCTAGCGGGAAACTACGAGCAGTACTTC,TRBJ2-7,TRBD2,TRBV7-9,few
CASSPSAGSAYEQYF,TGTGCCAGCAGCCCCTCCGCGGGGTCGGCCTACGAGCAGTACTTC,TRBJ2-7,NA,TRBV11-2,few
CATSRDSKSGANVLTF,TGTGCCACCAGCAGGGACAGTAAATCTGGGGCCAACGTCCTGACTTTC,TRBJ2-6,NA,TRBV15,few
CASSQVGHLNTEAFF,TGTGCCAGCAGCCAAGTGGGACACTTGAACACTGAAGCTTTCTTT,TRBJ1-1,NA,TRBV14,few
CASSTQGGLNQPQHF,TGTGCCAGCAGTACCCAAGGGGGCCTAAATCAGCCCCAGCATTTT,TRBJ1-5,TRBD1,TRBV5-4,few
CASVRQGRETQYF,TGTGCCAGCGTACGGCAGGGGAGAGAGACCCAGTACTTC,TRBJ2-5,NA,TRBV7-9,NA
CASRSGQGGNYEQYF,TGCGCCAGCAGGTCCGGACAGGGAGGGAACTACGAGCAGTACTTC,TRBJ2-7,NA,TRBV10-2,NA
CAWRRLAGGTRELFF,TGTGCCTGGAGAAGACTAGCGGGAGGGACCAGGGAGCTGTTTTTT,TRBJ2-2,TRBD2,TRBV30,NA
CASSWGDRSNEKLFF,TGCGCCAGCAGCTGGGGCGACAGGTCGAATGAAAAACTGTTTTTT,TRBJ1-4,NA,TRBV5-1,NA
CASSPRTSGSYNEQFF,TGTGCCAGCAGCCCCCGGACTAGCGGGAGCTACAATGAGCAGTTCTTC,TRBJ2-1,TRBD2,TRBV7-2,few
CASSKRGTEEETQYF,TGTGCCAGCAGCAAAAGGGGGACAGAAGAAGAGACCCAGTACTTC,TRBJ2-5,NA,TRBV21-1,NA
CASSLDLAGGGEQFF,TGCGCCAGCAGCTTGGATCTAGCGGGAGGTGGTGAGCAGTTCTTC,TRBJ2-1,TRBD2,TRBV5-1,NA
CASRGQGDTGELFF,TGTGCCAGCAGGGGACAGGGTGACACCGGGGAGCTGTTTTTT,TRBJ2-2,TRBD1,TRBV2,NA
CASSVDSNYGYTF,TGTGCCAGCAGCGTGGACAGTAACTATGGCTACACCTTC,TRBJ1-2,NA,TRBV9,NA
CASSLWANEQFF,TGTGCCAGCAGCTTATGGGCGAATGAGCAGTTCTTC,TRBJ2-1,NA,TRBV7-6,few
CASSPRAGNTEAFF,TGTGCCAGCTCACCACGGGCGGGGAACACTGAAGCTTTCTTT,TRBJ1-1,NA,TRBV18,NA
CASRTGGPNTEAFF,TGCGCCAGCAGAACAGGGGGTCCGAACACTGAAGCTTTCTTT,TRBJ1-1,TRBD1,TRBV5-1,NA
CASQREEGKNIQYF,TGTGCCAGCCAGCGGGAGGAAGGCAAAAACATTCAGTACTTC,TRBJ2-4,TRBD2,TRBV2,few
CSASQTRAFF,TGCAGTGCCAGCCAGACGAGGGCTTTCTTT,TRBJ1-1,NA,TRBV20-1,NA
CASSLSGNQPQHF,TGTGCCAGCAGCTTGTCGGGGAATCAGCCCCAGCATTTT,TRBJ1-5,NA,TRBV5-6,few
CASSSGGVYNEQFF,TGTGCCAGCAGTTCCGGCGGGGTCTACAATGAGCAGTTCTTC,TRBJ2-1,NA,TRBV5-4,few
CASSAPPRADTQYF,TGTGCCAGCAGCGCGCCGCCCCGGGCAGATACGCAGTATTTT,TRBJ2-3,NA,TRBV11-3,NA
CASSDGMRGRNEQFF,TGTGCCAGCAGCGACGGAATGCGGGGGAGGAATGAGCAGTTCTTC,TRBJ2-1,TRBD2,TRBV7-2,NA
CSASGGETQYF,TGCAGTGCTAGCGGGGGGGAGACCCAGTACTTC,TRBJ2-5,TRBD2,TRBV20-1,NA
CASSRDSETQYF,TGTGCCAGCTCGCGGGATTCGGAGACCCAGTACTTC,TRBJ2-5,NA,TRBV10-3,few
CASSLGGTDTQYF,TGTGCCAGCAGCCTTGGGGGGACAGATACGCAGTATTTT,TRBJ2-3,NA,TRBV7-9,NA
CASSLSSGKPLREQYF,TGCGCCAGCAGCTTGTCTAGCGGGAAACCCCTTCGGGAGCAGTACTTC,TRBJ2-7,TRBD2,TRBV5-1,NA
CASSLGRPKTGGIYEQYF,TGCGCCAGCAGCTTGGGACGGCCGAAGACAGGGGGAATCTACGAGCAGTACTTC,TRBJ2-7,TRBD1,TRBV5-1,few
CASPPPRGTEAFF,TGTGCCAGTCCACCCCCGCGGGGTACTGAAGCTTTCTTT,TRBJ1-1,NA,TRBV21-1,NA
CASSQGAGGPTDTQYF,TGTGCCAGCAGCCAGGGAGCGGGAGGGCCAACAGATACGCAGTATTTT,TRBJ2-3,TRBD2,TRBV7-2,NA
CASSSTSASYNEQFF,TGTGCCAGTAGCAGTACTAGCGCCTCCTACAATGAGCAGTTCTTC,TRBJ2-1,TRBD2,TRBV19,NA
CASRVGDREYEQFF,TGTGCCAGTCGGGTGGGGGACAGGGAATATGAGCAGTTCTTC,TRBJ2-1,TRBD1,TRBV19,few
CAWSVGRATDTQYF,TGTGCCTGGAGTGTAGGCAGGGCAACAGATACGCAGTATTTT,TRBJ2-3,NA,TRBV30,NA